This is a list of T cell receptor beta chains from one sample in a study of OX40 agonist ivuxolimab in advanced cancers. The repertoire was sequenced with immunoSEQ multiplex PCR; TCRdb's copy has only in-frame clones and lacks some. This table holds around 62,000 clones, roughly 81% found once. The starting material was CD4+ or CD8+ T cells sorted from blood, obtained in a trial of the OX40 agonist ivuxolimab. The receptors shown here come from an adult with an advanced solid tumor such as melanoma, head and neck, liver or kidney cancer. CDR3s include the opening cysteine and the closing phenylalanine or tryptophan. A D gene is named only where the DNA matches it firmly. Clone size is shown for a subset of rows, as once, few, many or a class of expanded clone.

D gene	V gene	clone size	J gene	CDR3 DNA	CDR3 protein
TRBD1	TRBV5-4	NA	TRBJ1-1	TGTGCCAGCAGCGAGGGATGGACAGGACCTGAAGCTTTCTTT	CASSEGWTGPEAFF
TRBD1	TRBV15	NA	TRBJ2-5	TGTGCCACCAGCAGCCGCGAGGGGGCTCGAGAGACCCAGTACTTC	CATSSREGARETQYF
TRBD1	TRBV5-1	NA	TRBJ2-2	TGCGCCAGCAGCCCGGGGACAGGTTGGACCGGGGAGCTGTTTTTT	CASSPGTGWTGELFF
TRBD2	TRBV6-5	NA	TRBJ2-7	TGTGCCTGTGGAGGGACTAGCGGGGACGAGCAGTACTTC	CACGGTSGDEQYF
NA	TRBV19	NA	TRBJ1-5	TGTGCCAGCAATGGGGGGGCAGGGAGCAATCAGCCCCAGCATTTT	CASNGGAGSNQPQHF
NA	TRBV2	NA	TRBJ2-7	TGTGCCAGCAGTGAACGGCAGGGTAGCTACGAGCAGTACTTC	CASSERQGSYEQYF
TRBD1	TRBV10-3	NA	TRBJ1-5	TGTGCCATCAGTTCCGGACAGGCAGGTCAGCCCCAGCATTTT	CAISSGQAGQPQHF
NA	TRBV28	NA	TRBJ1-3	TGTGCCAGCAGTACGCCGGGGCTCTCTGGAAACACCATATATTTT	CASSTPGLSGNTIYF
TRBD1	TRBV10-1	NA	TRBJ2-3	TGCGCCAGCAGTGGGGACAGGGGCTTCACAGATACGCAGTATTTT	CASSGDRGFTDTQYF
TRBD2	TRBV9	NA	TRBJ2-3	TGTGCCAGCAGCGCCATGTTAGCGGGAGGGCCGGGAGATACGCAGTATTTT	CASSAMLAGGPGDTQYF
NA	TRBV19	NA	TRBJ1-2	TGTGCCAGTAGTAGACCCCTCAGGGAAGCTAACTATGGCTACACCTTC	CASSRPLREANYGYTF
NA	TRBV7-2	NA	TRBJ2-7	TGTGCCAGCAGCGACCGGCAGGGTTCCCACGAGCAGTACTTC	CASSDRQGSHEQYF
NA	TRBV7-9	NA	TRBJ2-2	TGTGCCAGCAGCTCGGAGCCGTCGACCGGGGAGCTGTTTTTT	CASSSEPSTGELFF
NA	TRBV7-6	NA	TRBJ2-7	TGTGCCAGCAGCTTGGGGCGGGGTTACGGATACGAGCAGTACTTC	CASSLGRGYGYEQYF
NA	TRBV9	NA	TRBJ2-5	TGTGCCAGCAGTCCTGACGATGGGGGGGAGACCCAGTACTTC	CASSPDDGGETQYF
TRBD1	TRBV7-9	NA	TRBJ2-5	TGTGCCAGCAGCCCAACAGGGGTGCAAGAGACCCAGTACTTC	CASSPTGVQETQYF
TRBD2	TRBV27	NA	TRBJ2-3	TGTGCCAGCGCCCCGGGACTATCCACAGATACGCAGTATTTT	CASAPGLSTDTQYF
TRBD2	TRBV7-9	NA	TRBJ2-1	TGTGCCAGCAGCGACCTAGCGGGAACCTACAATGAGCAGTTCTTC	CASSDLAGTYNEQFF
TRBD2	TRBV7-2	NA	TRBJ2-1	TGTGCCAGCAGCTTAGCTATCTGGCCGGGGGGGCGGAATGAGCAGTTCTTC	CASSLAIWPGGRNEQFF
NA	TRBV5-5	few	TRBJ2-7	TGTGCCAGCAGCTTGGCGCGAGGACCCTACGAGCAGTACTTC	CASSLARGPYEQYF
NA	TRBV2	few	TRBJ1-6	TGTGCCAGCAGTGCTCGGGGGAACAATTCACCCCTCCACTTT	CASSARGNNSPLHF
NA	TRBV15	NA	TRBJ2-2	TGTGCCACCAGCAGAGGTTCCTCCAGACAAGCCGGGGAGCTGTTTTTT	CATSRGSSRQAGELFF
TRBD1	TRBV2	few	TRBJ1-5	TGTGCCAGCAGTGAAGGACAGGGACAGCCCCAGCATTTT	CASSEGQGQPQHF
NA	TRBV7-9	NA	TRBJ1-2	TGTGCCAGCAGCTTCTCCGGGGTCTGGATTGGCTACACCTTC	CASSFSGVWIGYTF
NA	TRBV2	NA	TRBJ1-2	TGTGCCAGCAGTTATACCCCAACAGTGAACTATGGCTACACCTTC	CASSYTPTVNYGYTF
NA	TRBV2	NA	TRBJ1-2	TGTGCCACCTCATTACGCCGGGAAGACTATGGCTACACCTTC	CATSLRREDYGYTF
NA	TRBV5-1	few	TRBJ2-3	TGCGCCAGCAGCTTGGTCGGACGGACCACAGATACGCAGTATTTT	CASSLVGRTTDTQYF
TRBD1	TRBV18	NA	TRBJ1-6	TGTGCCAGCTCACGGGACAGGCACTATAATTCACCCCTCCACTTT	CASSRDRHYNSPLHF
NA	TRBV5-1	NA	TRBJ1-1	TGCGCCAGCAGCTTGGGGCCAGGGACCGGGAACACTGAAGCTTTCTTT	CASSLGPGTGNTEAFF
NA	TRBV6-6	NA	TRBJ1-1	TGTGCCAGCAGCCGTGACTCAAACGCTGAAGCTTTCTTT	CASSRDSNAEAFF
NA	TRBV7-3	NA	TRBJ2-5	TGTGCCAGCAGCTTAACCATCTTGGAGACCCAGTACTTC	CASSLTILETQYF
TRBD2	TRBV10-3	once	TRBJ2-5	TGTGCCATCAGTGAGTCGACGGGTCGGGGGGGCCAAGAGACCCAGTACTTC	CAISESTGRGGQETQYF
NA	TRBV28	NA	TRBJ1-5	TGTGCCAGCAGTTTATCGCGGGGAACTCAGCCCCAGCATTTT	CASSLSRGTQPQHF
NA	TRBV7-3	NA	TRBJ2-3	TGTGCCAGCAGCTTAGTTGGTCCCCCAGATACGCAGTATTTT	CASSLVGPPDTQYF
TRBD1	TRBV11-1	many	TRBJ2-7	TGTGCCAGCAGCCGGGACAGGGGGGTCTACGAGCAGTACTTC	CASSRDRGVYEQYF
NA	TRBV5-1	NA	TRBJ2-7	TGCGCCAGCAGCTTCCAAGACGGACCCTACGAGCAGTACTTC	CASSFQDGPYEQYF
NA	TRBV6-1	NA	TRBJ1-5	TGTGCCAGCAGGACCCGGGCGGGGGGCAATCAGCCCCAGCATTTT	CASRTRAGGNQPQHF
NA	TRBV19	NA	TRBJ1-2	TGTGCCAGTAGTAATGGACCAGCTAACTATGGCTACACCTTC	CASSNGPANYGYTF
NA	TRBV5-1	NA	TRBJ2-5	TGCGCCAGCAGCTTGGGAGGGACCCAAGAGACCCAGTACTTC	CASSLGGTQETQYF
NA	TRBV4-2	NA	TRBJ2-4	TGTGCCAGCAGCCAAGGCCTCCTTGGGGACATTCAGTACTTC	CASSQGLLGDIQYF
TRBD2	TRBV7-6	NA	TRBJ2-5	TGTGCCAGCAGCTCCGGATCAACTAGCGGGGGGGCCCAAGAGACCCAGTACTTC	CASSSGSTSGGAQETQYF